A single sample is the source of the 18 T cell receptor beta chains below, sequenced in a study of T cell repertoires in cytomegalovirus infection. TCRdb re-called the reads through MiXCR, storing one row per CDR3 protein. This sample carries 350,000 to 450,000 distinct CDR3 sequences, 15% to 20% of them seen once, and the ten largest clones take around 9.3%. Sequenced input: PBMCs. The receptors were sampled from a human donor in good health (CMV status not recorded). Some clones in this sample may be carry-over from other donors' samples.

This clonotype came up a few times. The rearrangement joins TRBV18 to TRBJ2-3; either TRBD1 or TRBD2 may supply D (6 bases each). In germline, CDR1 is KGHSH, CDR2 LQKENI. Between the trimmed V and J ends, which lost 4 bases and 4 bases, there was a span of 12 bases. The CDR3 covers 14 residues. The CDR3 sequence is CASSRGAAPDTQYF. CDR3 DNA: TGTGCCAGCTCACGGGGGGCTGCACCAGATACGCAGTATTTT.

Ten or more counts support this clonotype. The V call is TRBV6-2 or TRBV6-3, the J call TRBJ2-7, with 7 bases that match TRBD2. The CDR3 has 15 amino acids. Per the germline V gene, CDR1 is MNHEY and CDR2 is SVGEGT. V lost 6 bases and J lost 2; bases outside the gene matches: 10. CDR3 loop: CASSRLLAKTYEQYF. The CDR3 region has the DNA TGTGCCAGCAGCCGCTTACTAGCGAAGACCTACGAGCAGTACTTC.

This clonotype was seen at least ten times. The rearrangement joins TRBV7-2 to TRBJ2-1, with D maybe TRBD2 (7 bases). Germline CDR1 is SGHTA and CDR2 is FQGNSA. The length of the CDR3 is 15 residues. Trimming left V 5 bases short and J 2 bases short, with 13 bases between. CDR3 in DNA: TGTGCCAGCAGCAACAAGGGGGGGGCCTACAATGAGCAGTTCTTC. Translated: CASSNKGGAYNEQFF.

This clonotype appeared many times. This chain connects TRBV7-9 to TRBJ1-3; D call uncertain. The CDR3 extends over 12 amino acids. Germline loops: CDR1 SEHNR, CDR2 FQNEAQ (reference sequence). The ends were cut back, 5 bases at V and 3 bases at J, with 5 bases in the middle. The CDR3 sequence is CASSQSGNTIYF. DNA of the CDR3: TGTGCCAGCAGCCAGAGTGGAAACACCATATATTTT.

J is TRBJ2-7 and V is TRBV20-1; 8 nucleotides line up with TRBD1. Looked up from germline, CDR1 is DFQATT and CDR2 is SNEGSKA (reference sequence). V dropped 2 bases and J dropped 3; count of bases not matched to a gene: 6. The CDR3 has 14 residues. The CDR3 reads CSARTRTGFYEQYF. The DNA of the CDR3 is TGCAGTGCTAGAACCCGGACAGGGTTCTACGAGCAGTACTTC.

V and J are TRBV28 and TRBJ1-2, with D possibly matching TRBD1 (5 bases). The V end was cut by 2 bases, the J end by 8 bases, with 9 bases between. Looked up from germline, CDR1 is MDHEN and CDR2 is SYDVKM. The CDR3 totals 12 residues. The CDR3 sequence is CASSLPGHGYTF. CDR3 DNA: TGTGCCAGCAGTTTACCAGGGCACGGCTACACCTTC.

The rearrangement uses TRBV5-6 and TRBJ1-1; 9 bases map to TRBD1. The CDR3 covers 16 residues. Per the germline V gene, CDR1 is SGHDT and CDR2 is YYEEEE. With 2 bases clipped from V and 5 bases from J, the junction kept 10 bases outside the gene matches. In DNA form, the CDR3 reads TGTGCCAGCAGCTTAGGTGGACAGGGGATACTAACTGAAGCTTTCTTT. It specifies CASSLGGQGILTEAFF.

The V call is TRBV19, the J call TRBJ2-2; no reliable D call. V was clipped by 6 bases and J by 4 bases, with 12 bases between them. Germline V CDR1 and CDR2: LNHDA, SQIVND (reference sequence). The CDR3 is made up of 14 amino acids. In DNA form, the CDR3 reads TGTGCCAGTAGACCCCAGAGAGTCACCGGGGAGCTGTTTTTT. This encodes CASRPQRVTGELFF.

The CDR3 nucleotides are TGTGCCAGCAGTTACTCGCCAGACAATGAGCAGTTCTTC. This encodes CASSYSPDNEQFF. The rearrangement joins TRBV6-2 or TRBV6-3 to TRBJ2-1; D gene unclear. Germline V gene sequence: CDR1 MNHEY, CDR2 SVGEGT. V lost 0 bases to trimming and J lost 5 bases, with 5 bases between them. CDR3 size: 13 residues.

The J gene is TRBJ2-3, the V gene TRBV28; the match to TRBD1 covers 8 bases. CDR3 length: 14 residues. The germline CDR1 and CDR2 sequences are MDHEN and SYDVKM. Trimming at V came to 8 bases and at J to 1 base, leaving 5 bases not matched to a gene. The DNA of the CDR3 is TGTGCCAGCCAGCAGGGGGCGGGCACAGATACGCAGTATTTT. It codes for CASQQGAGTDTQYF.

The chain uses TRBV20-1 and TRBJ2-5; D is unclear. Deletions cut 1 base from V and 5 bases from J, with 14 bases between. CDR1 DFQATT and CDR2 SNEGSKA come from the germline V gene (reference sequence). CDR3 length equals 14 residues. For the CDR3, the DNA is TGCAGTGCTAGAGTGCTCGTGTACTTGGAGACCCAGTACTTC. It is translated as CSARVLVYLETQYF.

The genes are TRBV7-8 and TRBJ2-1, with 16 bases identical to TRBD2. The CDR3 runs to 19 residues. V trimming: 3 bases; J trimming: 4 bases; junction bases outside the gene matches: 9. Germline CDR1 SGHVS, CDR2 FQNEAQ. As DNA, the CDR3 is TGTGCCAGCAGCTTTCCCGGGACTAGCGGGGGGGCGAGTTACAATGAGCAGTTCTTC. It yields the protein CASSFPGTSGGASYNEQFF.

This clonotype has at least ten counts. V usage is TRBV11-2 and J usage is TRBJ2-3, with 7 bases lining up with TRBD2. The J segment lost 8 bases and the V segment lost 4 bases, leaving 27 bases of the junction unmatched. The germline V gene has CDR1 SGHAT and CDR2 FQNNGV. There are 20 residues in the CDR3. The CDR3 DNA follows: TGTGCCAGCAGCTCTCTACGGGGACTAAGAGAGAAAGAGCCGGGGGGTACGCAGTATTTT. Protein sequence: CASSSLRGLREKEPGGTQYF.

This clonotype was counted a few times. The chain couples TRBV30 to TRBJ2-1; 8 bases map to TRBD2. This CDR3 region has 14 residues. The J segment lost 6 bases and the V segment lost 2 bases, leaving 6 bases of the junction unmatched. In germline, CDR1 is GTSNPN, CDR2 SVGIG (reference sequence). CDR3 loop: CAWSRAGGPNEQFF. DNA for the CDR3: TGTGCCTGGAGTAGGGCGGGAGGTCCCAATGAGCAGTTCTTC.

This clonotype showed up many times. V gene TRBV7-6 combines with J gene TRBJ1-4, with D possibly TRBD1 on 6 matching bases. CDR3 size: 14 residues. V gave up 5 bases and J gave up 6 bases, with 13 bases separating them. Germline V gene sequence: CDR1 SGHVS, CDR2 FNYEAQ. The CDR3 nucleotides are TGTGCCAGCAGCACACAGGGAGCGGATGAAAAACTGTTTTTT. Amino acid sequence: CASSTQGADEKLFF.

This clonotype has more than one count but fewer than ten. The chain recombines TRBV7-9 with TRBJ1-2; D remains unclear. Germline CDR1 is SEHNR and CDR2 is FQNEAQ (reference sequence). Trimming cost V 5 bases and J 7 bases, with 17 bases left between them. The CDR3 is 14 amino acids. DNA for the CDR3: TGTGCCAGCAGCATACCGGACGCCTGGGCTGGCTACACCTTC. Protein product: CASSIPDAWAGYTF.

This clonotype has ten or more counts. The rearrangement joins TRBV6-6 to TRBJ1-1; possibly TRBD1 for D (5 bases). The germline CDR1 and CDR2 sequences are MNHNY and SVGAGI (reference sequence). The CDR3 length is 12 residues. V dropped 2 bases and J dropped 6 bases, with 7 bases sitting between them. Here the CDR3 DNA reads TGTGCCAGCAGTTACGGGGGTTCTGAAGCTTTCTTT. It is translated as CASSYGGSEAFF.

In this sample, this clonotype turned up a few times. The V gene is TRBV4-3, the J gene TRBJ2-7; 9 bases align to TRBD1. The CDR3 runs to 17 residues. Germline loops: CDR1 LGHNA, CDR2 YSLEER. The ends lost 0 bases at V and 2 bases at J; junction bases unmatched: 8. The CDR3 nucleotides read TGCGCCAGCAGCCAAGATATCTGGGACAGGGTACCCTACGAGCAGTACTTC. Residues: CASSQDIWDRVPYEQYF.